There are a few counts of the clone carrying this TCR beta chain. Antigen: not known. The source of the sample is a study of spatial heterogeneity in lung cancer. Study-wide background: A consistent excess of beta-chain over alpha-chain sequences was detected.

TCRdb analysed the 5' RACE reads with MiXCR anew, one entry per CDR3 protein. The sample yields 55,000 to 75,000 distinct CDR3 sequences, 8.4% seen once. Study-wide findings and caveats: Blood carried ubiquitous expanded tumor TCRs more at resection than follow-up.

Time point of the sample: sample taken at primary tumor resection. The study sequenced unsorted whole RNA from tumor, nontumor lung or frozen PBMC. Donation came from over 60 patients with untreated early-stage non-small cell lung cancer. Germline V gene lookup returns CDR1 SGHRS and CDR2 YFSETQ. The germline V and J ends were trimmed by 4 bases and 4 bases, with 17 bases remaining between them. CDR3 length equals 15 residues. Sequenced here: PBMCs, sampled at surgery. The receptor was derived from a female donor with early-stage non-small cell lung cancer. The genes are TRBV5-1 and TRBJ2-5; D may be TRBD2 (5 bases). CDR3 DNA sequence: TGCGCCAGCAGCCCTCCCCGGACTGTATCAGAGACCCAGTACTTC. Translation gives CASSPPRTVSETQYF.